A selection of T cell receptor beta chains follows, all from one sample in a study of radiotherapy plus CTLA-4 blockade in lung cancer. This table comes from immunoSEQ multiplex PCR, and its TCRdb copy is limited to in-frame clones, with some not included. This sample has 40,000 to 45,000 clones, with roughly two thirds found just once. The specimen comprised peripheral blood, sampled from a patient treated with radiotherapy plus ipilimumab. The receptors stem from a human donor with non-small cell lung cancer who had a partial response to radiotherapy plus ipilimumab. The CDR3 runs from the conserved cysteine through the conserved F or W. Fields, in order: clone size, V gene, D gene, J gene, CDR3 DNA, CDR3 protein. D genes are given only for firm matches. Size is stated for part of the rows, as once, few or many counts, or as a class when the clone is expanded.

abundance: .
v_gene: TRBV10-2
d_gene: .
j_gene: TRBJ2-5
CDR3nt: TGCGCCAGCAGTGAGTCGAAAACGGGGACCCAGTACTTC
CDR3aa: CASSESKTGTQYF

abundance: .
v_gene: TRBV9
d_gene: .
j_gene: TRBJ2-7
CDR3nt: TGTGCCAGCAGCGCAATGTCCAGGGATTACGAGCAGTACTTC
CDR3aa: CASSAMSRDYEQYF

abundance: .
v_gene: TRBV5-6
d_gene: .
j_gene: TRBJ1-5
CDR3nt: TGTGCCAGCAGCTTGGCCCGGGAACAGCCCCAGCATTTT
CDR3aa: CASSLAREQPQHF

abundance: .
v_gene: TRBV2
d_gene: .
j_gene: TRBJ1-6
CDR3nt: TGTGCCAGCAGTGAAGAGGCGGCACCCCTCCACTTT
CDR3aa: CASSEEAAPLHF

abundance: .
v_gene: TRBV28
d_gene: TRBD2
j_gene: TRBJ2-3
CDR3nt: TGTGCCAGCAATAGCGGGACAGATACGCAGTATTTT
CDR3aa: CASNSGTDTQYF

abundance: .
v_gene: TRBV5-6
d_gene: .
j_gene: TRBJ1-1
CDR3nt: TGTGCCAGCAGCTGGGGGGGGGACCCTCTCATGAACACTGAAGCTTTCTTT
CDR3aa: CASSWGGDPLMNTEAFF

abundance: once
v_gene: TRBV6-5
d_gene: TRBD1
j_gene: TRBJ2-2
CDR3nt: TGTGCCAGCAGCTCCGGACAGGGTGCGACCGGGGAGCTGTTTTTT
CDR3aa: CASSSGQGATGELFF

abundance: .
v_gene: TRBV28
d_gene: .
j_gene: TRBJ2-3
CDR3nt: TGTGCCAGCAGTTTAGGCCTTAGCACAGATACGCAGTATTTT
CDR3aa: CASSLGLSTDTQYF

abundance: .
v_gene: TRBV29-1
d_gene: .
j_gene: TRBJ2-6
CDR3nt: TGCAGCGTTGAAGTGGAGGTGTCCAACGTCCTGACTTTC
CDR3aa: CSVEVEVSNVLTF

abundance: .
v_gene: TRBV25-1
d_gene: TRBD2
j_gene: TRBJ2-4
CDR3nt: TGTGCCAGCAGTGCCTCGGAGCGGGGGAACATTCAGTACTTC
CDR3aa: CASSASERGNIQYF

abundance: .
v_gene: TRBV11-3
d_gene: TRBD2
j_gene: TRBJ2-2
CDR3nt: TGTGCCAGCAGCCCGGGGGGTGGGACCGGGGAGCTGTTTTTT
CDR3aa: CASSPGGGTGELFF

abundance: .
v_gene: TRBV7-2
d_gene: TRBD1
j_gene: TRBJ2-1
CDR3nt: TGTGCCAGCAGCTCTGACGGGACAGGGACCTACAATGAGCAGTTCTTC
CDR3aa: CASSSDGTGTYNEQFF

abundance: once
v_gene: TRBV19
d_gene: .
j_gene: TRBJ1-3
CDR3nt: TGTGCCAGTAGTCTCCTGCCGAAGAGCGCCGCTGGAAACACCATATATTTT
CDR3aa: CASSLLPKSAAGNTIYF

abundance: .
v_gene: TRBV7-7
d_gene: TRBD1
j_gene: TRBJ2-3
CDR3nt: TGTGCTAGCAGCTTAAACAGGGGCGCAGATACGCAGTATTTT
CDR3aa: CASSLNRGADTQYF

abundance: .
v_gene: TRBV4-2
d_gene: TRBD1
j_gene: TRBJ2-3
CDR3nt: TGTGCCAGCAGCCAAGTAGGACAGGGCACAGATACGCAGTATTTT
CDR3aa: CASSQVGQGTDTQYF

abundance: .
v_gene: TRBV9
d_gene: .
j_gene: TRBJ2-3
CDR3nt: TGTGCCAGCAGCGTACGGGGGTCTTCAGATACGCAGTATTTT
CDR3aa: CASSVRGSSDTQYF

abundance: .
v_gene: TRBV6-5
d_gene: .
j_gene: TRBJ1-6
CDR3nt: TGTGCCAGCAGTTATGAGGAGAGCTCACCCCTCCACTTT
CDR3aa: CASSYEESSPLHF

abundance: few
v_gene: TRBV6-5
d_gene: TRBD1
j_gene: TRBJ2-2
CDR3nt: TGTGCCAGCAGACAGGGGGGAGCGAGCCCCGGGGAGCTGTTTTTT
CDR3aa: CASRQGGASPGELFF

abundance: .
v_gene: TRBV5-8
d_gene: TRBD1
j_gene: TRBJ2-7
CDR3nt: TGTGCCAGCAGCTTGAGCGCCGGGACAGTCTCCTACGAGCAGTACTTC
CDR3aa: CASSLSAGTVSYEQYF

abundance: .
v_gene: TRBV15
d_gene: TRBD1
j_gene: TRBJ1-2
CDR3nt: TGTGTCACCAGGGCAGGGGGAAACTATGGCTACACCTTC
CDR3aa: CVTRAGGNYGYTF

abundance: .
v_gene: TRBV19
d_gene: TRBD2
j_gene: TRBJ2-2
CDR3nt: TGTGCCAGTACCCCGGGGCTAGCGGGAGGAGCGGACGGGGAGCTGTTTTTT
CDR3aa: CASTPGLAGGADGELFF

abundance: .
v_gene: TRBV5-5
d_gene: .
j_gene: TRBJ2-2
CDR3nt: TGTGCCAGCAGCTTGATTACTAGCACCGGGGAGCTGTTTTTT
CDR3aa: CASSLITSTGELFF

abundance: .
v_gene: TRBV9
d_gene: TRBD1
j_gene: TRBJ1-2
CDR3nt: TGTGCCAGCAGCGTAGCTGCCCAGGGGGGCGGCTACACCTTC
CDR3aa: CASSVAAQGGGYTF